Shown below are 19 T cell receptor beta chains from a single sample sequenced in a study of T cells in pancreatic ductal adenocarcinoma. Method: immunoSEQ multiplex PCR; TCRdb's copy keeps in-frame clones and lacks some. The sample lists tens of thousands of clones; more than 80% were seen once. The selected patients with pancreatic ductal adenocarcinoma had surgery but no neoadjuvant therapy. The sequenced sample consisted of PBMCs. The receptors were gathered from a human donor with pancreatic ductal adenocarcinoma.

The chain carries TRBV18 and TRBJ2-7; 7 bases map to TRBD1. V was pared by 3 bases and J by 3 bases, with 8 bases of the junction left unmatched. The CDR3 is 15 residues long. Per the germline V gene, CDR1 is KGHSH and CDR2 is LQKENI. The CDR3 loop reads CASSPGTASNYEQYF. The CDR3 DNA reads as TGTGCCAGCTCACCCGGGACAGCTTCAAACTACGAGCAGTACTTC.

V usage is TRBV4-1 and J usage is TRBJ2-7, with TRBD2 identical over 10 bases. CDR3 length equals 14 residues. Germline V gene data show CDR1 as MGHRA and CDR2 as YSYEKL. The junction had 5 bases not matched to a gene; V was cut back by 4 bases and J by 5 bases. The CDR3 DNA is TGCGCCAGCAGCCCCACTAGCGGGAACCACGAGCAGTACTTC. It yields the protein CASSPTSGNHEQYF.

This chain joins TRBV15 and TRBJ2-5, with 7 bases matching TRBD2. Unmatched junction bases numbered 14, after V lost 0 bases and J lost 1 base. There are 19 residues in the CDR3. CDR1 and CDR2 (germline): LNHNV, YYDKDF (reference sequence). This CDR3 reads CATSREGWASGASQETQYF. The CDR3 nucleotides read TGTGCCACCAGCAGAGAAGGGTGGGCTAGCGGAGCCTCCCAAGAGACCCAGTACTTC.

The chain employs TRBV28 and TRBJ2-1, with 9 bases fitting TRBD2. V dropped 5 bases and J dropped 3; count of bases not matched to a gene: 5. The CDR3 runs 15 residues. The germline V gene has CDR1 MDHEN and CDR2 SYDVKM. The CDR3 DNA sequence: TGTGCCAGCAGTCCTTCGACTAGCGGCTACAATGAGCAGTTCTTC. Amino acid sequence: CASSPSTSGYNEQFF.

The chain uses TRBV6-1 and TRBJ2-7, with D hard to call. Trimming took 8 bases from V and 4 from J, leaving 9 bases between them. There are 11 residues in the CDR3. Per germline, CDR1 MNHNS and CDR2 SASEGT. CDR3 coding DNA: TGTGCCAGCGCCAGCCGGTACGAGCAGTACTTC. The encoded protein is CASASRYEQYF.

This chain connects TRBV4-1 to TRBJ2-5; 9 bases align to TRBD1. The CDR3 runs to 14 residues. Germline V gene data show CDR1 as MGHRA and CDR2 as YSYEKL. V lost 2 bases to trimming and J lost 4 bases; unmatched junction nucleotides: 2. CDR3 nucleotides: TGCGCCAGCAGCCAACGACAGGGGGGAGAGACCCAGTACTTC. The encoded protein is CASSQRQGGETQYF.

This clone has only one observation. DNA for the CDR3: TGTGCCAGCAGCCTCGCGAACACCGGGGAGCTGTTTTTT. Translation gives CASSLANTGELFF. This chain links TRBV5-4 with TRBJ2-2; no clear D gene. Germline-derived CDR1 and CDR2 are SGHNT and YYREEE (reference sequence). The CDR3 contains 13 residues. V was trimmed by 4 bases and J by 0 bases, leaving 4 bases between them. The variable domain in full, with the rest retrieved from reference TRBV5-4 and TRBJ2-2, is ETGVTQSPTHLIKTRGQQVTLRCSSQSGHNTVSWYQQALGQGPQFIFQYYREEENGRGNFPPRFSGLQFPNYSSELNVNALELDDSALYLCASSLANTGELFFGEGSRLTVL.

This clone turned up a few times. The chain carries TRBV11-2 and TRBJ1-1; D ambiguous. The germline V gene encodes CDR1 SGHAT and CDR2 FQNNGV. Trimming shortened V by 4 bases and J by 6 bases, and 15 bases separated the two germline ends. The CDR3 extends over 14 amino acids. The CDR3 region is CASSYPNLRAEAFF. CDR3 sequence (DNA): TGTGCCAGCAGCTACCCGAACTTGAGGGCTGAAGCTTTCTTT.

The chain recombines TRBV20-1 with TRBJ1-2; D uncertain. Germline CDR1 is DFQATT and CDR2 is SNEGSKA (reference sequence). Trimming stripped 8 bases from V and 6 bases from J, with 10 bases between. The CDR3 consists of 10 residues. Here the CDR3 DNA reads TGCAGTTTAAGGACTGATGGCTACACCTTC. Residues: CSLRTDGYTF.

The rearrangement uses TRBV2 and TRBJ2-2, with D perhaps TRBD1 or TRBD2 (5 bases each). V gave up 3 bases and J gave up 6 bases, with 14 bases separating them. The CDR3 length is 15 residues. In germline, CDR1 is SNHLY, CDR2 FYNNEI. DNA for the CDR3: TGTGCCAGCAGTGAGAGGTCTAGCAGGGCCGGGGAGCTGTTTTTT. Residues: CASSERSSRAGELFF.

The CDR3 DNA reads as TGTGCCAGTAATCGCAGACTAGCGGGAGGGAGCTCCTACAATGAGCAGTTCTTC. It encodes CASNRRLAGGSSYNEQFF. This rearrangement joins TRBV19 to TRBJ2-1, with 14 bases aligning to TRBD2. The ends lost 7 bases at V and 0 bases at J; junction bases unmatched: 8. Germline V lookup: CDR1 LNHDA, CDR2 SQIVND (reference sequence). This CDR3 region has 18 residues. The full variable domain, in which reference TRBV19 and TRBJ2-1 provide the parts outside the CDR3, is DGGITQSPKYLFRKEGQNVTLSCEQNLNHDAMYWYRQDPGQGLRLIYYSQIVNDFQKGDIAEGYSVSREKKESFPLTVTSAQKNPTAFYLCASNRRLAGGSSYNEQFFGPGTRLTVL.

The V gene is TRBV19, the J gene TRBJ1-2; the D is unclear. Germline assignment: CDR1 LNHDA and CDR2 SQIVND (reference sequence). Trimming stripped 3 bases from V and 3 bases from J, with 11 bases between. The CDR3 is made up of 14 amino acids. Here the CDR3 DNA reads TGTGCCAGTAGTATTAGCCACGACTACTATGGCTACACCTTC. It specifies CASSISHDYYGYTF.

V gene TRBV5-5 combines with J gene TRBJ2-1; tentative D call: TRBD2 (6 bases). Germline CDR1 is SGHKS and CDR2 is YYEKEE (reference sequence). The CDR3 is 17 residues long. Trimming removed 4 bases at V and 7 bases at J, with 24 bases between. CDR3 DNA sequence: TGTGCCAGCAGCCAAGAAGGGTCGTCCAGCGGGCGTAATGAGCAGTTCTTC. Translating gives CASSQEGSSSGRNEQFF.

V and J are TRBV11-3 and TRBJ2-3; 11 bases line up with TRBD2. V dropped 4 bases and J dropped 10; count of bases not matched to a gene: 16. Germline V gene lookup returns CDR1 SGHNT and CDR2 YENEEA. This CDR3 contains 17 residues. The CDR3 sequence is CASSSPGTSGAERAQYF. CDR3 nucleotides: TGTGCCAGCAGCTCCCCCGGGACTAGCGGAGCCGAGAGGGCGCAGTATTTT.

V usage is TRBV7-3 and J usage is TRBJ2-3; 10 bases agree with TRBD2. The CDR3 contains 15 residues. Germline values: CDR1 SGHTA, CDR2 FQGTGA. V was pared by 5 bases and J by 7 bases, with 9 bases of the junction left unmatched. This CDR3 is CASSPTSGVSNTQYF. The CDR3, as DNA: TGTGCCAGCAGCCCCACTAGCGGGGTTTCAAATACGCAGTATTTT.

The rearrangement uses TRBV28 and TRBJ2-2; 9 nucleotides agree with TRBD1. The CDR3 is made up of 15 amino acids. Germline V gene data show CDR1 as MDHEN and CDR2 as SYDVKM. The trim removed 6 bases at V and 6 bases at J, leaving 8 bases unmatched. The CDR3 reads CASSLTGGGSGELFF. The DNA of the CDR3 is TGTGCCAGCAGCCTGACAGGGGGGGGGTCCGGGGAGCTGTTTTTT.

This rearrangement joins TRBV18 to TRBJ1-2, with D tentatively TRBD1 (5 bases). Trimming left V 1 base short and J 1 base short, with 16 bases between. The CDR3 consists of 17 residues. Germline-derived CDR1 and CDR2 are KGHSH and LQKENI. CDR3 sequence: CASSPLGAGQGNYGYTF. The CDR3 coding sequence is TGTGCCAGCTCACCACTCGGTGCCGGCCAGGGTAACTATGGCTACACCTTC.

This clone was observed once. The chain recombines TRBV6-6 with TRBJ1-5; a weak D match, TRBD1 (5 bases). This CDR3 has 14 residues. V lost 11 bases and J lost 2, with 16 bases in between. Germline loops: CDR1 MNHNY, CDR2 SVGAGI (reference sequence). CDR3 nucleotide sequence: TGTGCCGCTGGGGGTGGGTTCGGCAATCAGCCCCAGCATTTT. It yields the protein CAAGGGFGNQPQHF.

This chain joins TRBV9 and TRBJ1-2, with a tentative D call TRBD1 (6 bases). Trimming stripped 0 bases from V and 4 bases from J, with 10 bases between. Germline assignment: CDR1 SGDLS and CDR2 YYNGEE. The CDR3 consists of 14 residues. This chain's CDR3 is CASSVDGGAYGYTF. CDR3 coding DNA: TGTGCCAGCAGCGTAGATGGGGGGGCCTATGGCTACACCTTC.